The 26 T cell receptor beta chains in this list originate from one sample, sequenced in a study of blood T cell repertoires in COVID-19. Profiled with immunoSEQ multiplex PCR; TCRdb holds only in-frame clones, not every one. The sample includes around 55,000 clones, about nine tenths of them seen just once. Sequencing was carried out using peripheral blood. These receptors were collected from a man between 35 and 55 years old with acute or convalescent COVID-19.

V gene TRBV20-1 combines with J gene TRBJ2-7; a possible D gene is TRBD2 (5 bases). The V and J ends lost 3 bases and 0 bases respectively, with 6 bases between them. The CDR3 contains 12 residues. Germline V CDR1 and CDR2: DFQATT, SNEGSKA (reference sequence). The CDR3 here is CSASTSSYEQYF. The CDR3 nucleotides are TGCAGTGCTAGTACTAGCTCCTACGAGCAGTACTTC.

The chain has TRBV30 and TRBJ1-3, with a tentative D call TRBD1 (5 bases). The CDR3 has 13 residues. Germline CDR1 is GTSNPN and CDR2 is SVGIG (reference sequence). Here the CDR3 reads CAGTGEFGNTIYF. DNA for the CDR3: TGTGCAGGTACAGGAGAATTCGGAAACACCATATATTTT.

Only one count was recorded for this clone. The rearrangement uses TRBV27 and TRBJ2-5; 11 nucleotides match TRBD1. The CDR3 has 17 residues. V shed 1 base, J shed 5 bases, and the junction held 9 bases outside the gene matches. CDR1 MNHEY and CDR2 SMNVEV come from the germline V gene (reference sequence). The CDR3 here is CASSLYSGTGGVETQYF. CDR3 in DNA: TGTGCCAGCAGTTTATATTCCGGGACAGGGGGAGTGGAGACCCAGTACTTC.

The rearrangement joins TRBV9 to TRBJ1-2, with no clear D. The CDR3 extends over 14 amino acids. Germline values: CDR1 SGDLS, CDR2 YYNGEE. Trimming took 5 bases from V and 0 from J, leaving 11 bases between them. The DNA for the CDR3 is TGTGCCAGCAGTCGTGGACTGACTAACTATGGCTACACCTTC. Protein: CASSRGLTNYGYTF.

This clone has only a few counts. The chain employs TRBV19 and TRBJ1-5; 7 nucleotides line up with TRBD1. Germline CDR1 LNHDA, CDR2 SQIVND (reference sequence). The CDR3 covers 14 residues. V trimming: 5 bases; J trimming: 2 bases; junction bases outside the gene matches: 3. CDR3 residues: CASSATGGNQPQHF. The CDR3 DNA follows: TGTGCCAGTAGTGCCACAGGGGGCAATCAGCCCCAGCATTTT.

This chain uses TRBV6-5 with TRBJ2-2; no clear D. There are 14 residues in the CDR3. V was cut by 5 bases and J by 0 bases, with 7 bases left in between. The germline gives CDR1 MNHEY, CDR2 SVGAGI. CDR3 in DNA: TGTGCCAGCAGTCTAATATCGAACACCGGGGAGCTGTTTTTT. This encodes CASSLISNTGELFF.

This clone showed up just once. V gene TRBV7-8 combines with J gene TRBJ2-1; 9 nucleotides align to TRBD2. Germline loops: CDR1 SGHVS, CDR2 FQNEAQ. CDR3 length: 16 amino acids. V dropped 5 bases and J dropped 2; count of bases not matched to a gene: 7. CDR3 sequence: CASSPGTSPAYNEQFF. In DNA, the CDR3 is TGTGCCAGCAGCCCAGGGACTAGCCCCGCCTACAATGAGCAGTTCTTC.

The chain combines TRBV7-8 with TRBJ1-1, with 7 bases fitting TRBD1. Losses at the gene ends were 4 bases for V and 6 bases for J; bases not matched to a gene: 8. The CDR3 length is 14 residues. CDR1 and CDR2 (germline): SGHVS, FQNEAQ. CDR3 protein: CASSWARQGAEAFF. DNA of the CDR3: TGTGCCAGCAGCTGGGCTAGGCAGGGGGCTGAAGCTTTCTTT.

This clone was recorded only once. The gene calls are TRBV6-1 and TRBJ1-1; the D is unclear. The CDR3 has 14 residues. The germline V and J ends were trimmed by 7 bases and 1 base, with 13 bases remaining between them. CDR1 and CDR2 (germline): MNHNS, SASEGT. CDR3 loop: CASNRWEANTEAFF. CDR3 nucleotides: TGTGCCAGCAATCGCTGGGAGGCGAACACTGAAGCTTTCTTT.

The chain links TRBV28 to TRBJ2-2, with 11 bases fitting TRBD2. The V gene end was trimmed by 4 bases and the J gene end by 3 bases; junction bases not matched to a gene: 13. CDR3 size: 19 residues. Germline V gives CDR1 MDHEN, CDR2 SYDVKM. The chain's CDR3 is CASSSPLLAGGRDTGELFF. The DNA of the CDR3 is TGTGCCAGCAGTTCCCCATTGCTAGCGGGAGGCCGGGACACCGGGGAGCTGTTTTTT.

The gene calls are TRBV6-2 or TRBV6-3 and TRBJ1-6; 9 bases map to TRBD1. V dropped 5 bases and J dropped 10; count of bases not matched to a gene: 9. Germline assignment: CDR1 MNHEY and CDR2 SVGEGT. This CDR3 comprises 15 residues. CDR3 coding DNA: TGTGCCAGCAGTCGCCCGGGACAGGGAAAATCACCCCTCCACTTT. It codes for CASSRPGQGKSPLHF.

The chain links TRBV5-1 to TRBJ2-7; 9 bases are shared with TRBD2. The trim removed 1 base at V and 4 bases at J, leaving 6 bases unmatched. CDR3 length: 15 amino acids. The germline V gene has CDR1 SGHRS and CDR2 YFSETQ. CDR3 sequence reads: CASSLNSGSGYEQYF. CDR3 bases: TGCGCCAGCAGCTTGAATAGCGGGAGTGGTTACGAGCAGTACTTC.

The chain combines TRBV29-1 with TRBJ2-7; maybe TRBD1 (6 bases). Germline CDR1 reads SQVTM; CDR2 reads ANQGSEA. The CDR3 is 12 residues long. Trimming took 6 bases from V and 2 from J, leaving 11 bases between them. The chain's CDR3 is CSVLTGPYEQYF. The DNA of the CDR3 is TGCAGCGTCCTGACAGGCCCCTACGAGCAGTACTTC.

J is TRBJ2-3 and V is TRBV12-1; no DNA check was done on the table's D call, TRBD2. TRBV12-1 is classified as a pseudogene. CDR3 size: 9 residues. The CDR3 DNA follows: TGTGCCAGCACCTCTAGGCAGTATTTT. Translation gives CASTSRQYF.

This chain connects TRBV7-2 to TRBJ2-3, with TRBD2 as a possible D gene (5 bases). This CDR3 spans 13 amino acids. Deletions cut 4 bases from V and 9 bases from J, with 14 bases between. Germline loops: CDR1 SGHTA, CDR2 FQGNSA. The CDR3 loop is CASSSLRDSTQYF. CDR3 nucleotide sequence: TGTGCCAGCAGCTCCCTCCGGGATTCGACGCAGTATTTT.

The rearrangement joins TRBV20-1 to TRBJ2-1, with unresolved D. The CDR3 totals 11 residues. Between the trimmed V and J ends, which lost 6 bases and 3 bases, there was a span of 6 bases. The germline V gene has CDR1 DFQATT and CDR2 SNEGSKA (reference sequence). CDR3 DNA sequence: TGCAGTGCCTACGACTACAATGAGCAGTTCTTC. It codes for CSAYDYNEQFF.

This chain uses TRBV2 with TRBJ2-2; perhaps TRBD1 as D (6 bases). The CDR3 covers 15 residues. Germline V gene sequence: CDR1 SNHLY, CDR2 FYNNEI. V lost 7 bases and J lost 6, with 18 bases in between. Here the CDR3 DNA reads TGTGCCAGCATCGGACAGACACTTGGGGCCGGGGAGCTGTTTTTT. This translates into CASIGQTLGAGELFF.

The rearrangement links TRBV27 to TRBJ1-1, with no clear D. Per germline, CDR1 MNHEY and CDR2 SMNVEV (reference sequence). The V end lost 8 bases, the J end lost 3 bases, and 19 bases lay between the germline ends. This CDR3 contains 15 residues. Here the CDR3 DNA reads TGTGCCAGCGGTTCGCGAGTTACTGTTGACACTGAAGCTTTCTTT. It is translated as CASGSRVTVDTEAFF.

This chain uses TRBV5-1 with TRBJ2-5; 7 bases map to TRBD1. This CDR3 comprises 17 residues. The V gene end was trimmed by 3 bases and the J gene end by 4 bases; junction bases not matched to a gene: 15. Germline V gene sequence: CDR1 SGHRS, CDR2 YFSETQ. CDR3 DNA: TGCGCCAGCAGCTGGGACCCAAGGGGGACAGTATTAGAGACCCAGTACTTC. Translation: CASSWDPRGTVLETQYF.

The rearrangement joins TRBV6-5 to TRBJ1-2, with a possible D match to TRBD1 (6 bases). Trimming took 7 bases from V and 7 from J, leaving 16 bases between them. Germline CDR1 and CDR2: MNHEY and SVGAGI. The CDR3 sequence is 13 residues long. The CDR3 loop reads CASTSRYRVGYTF. CDR3 nucleotides: TGTGCCAGCACGTCCCGCTACAGGGTTGGCTACACCTTC.

The chain links TRBV4-2 to TRBJ2-5, with TRBD1 matching 7 bases. The CDR3 loop spans 15 amino acids. V lost 4 bases to trimming and J lost 4 bases; unmatched junction nucleotides: 9. Germline V gene data show CDR1 as LGHNA and CDR2 as YNFKEQ. CDR3 bases: TGTGCCAGCAGCCTCCGACAGGGTAGCGTAGAGACCCAGTACTTC. It specifies CASSLRQGSVETQYF.

This clone appeared a single time. The chain couples TRBV7-9 to TRBJ1-1; 7 nucleotides match TRBD1. Germline V lookup: CDR1 SEHNR, CDR2 FQNEAQ (reference sequence). This CDR3 comprises 15 residues. V gave up 6 bases and J gave up 2 bases; unmatched junction bases: 9. This CDR3 reads CASSRATGVNTEAFF. The CDR3 DNA sequence: TGTGCCAGCAGTCGGGCTACAGGGGTAAACACTGAAGCTTTCTTT.

The chain joins TRBV19 to TRBJ1-3; D is possibly TRBD1 (6 bases). Trimming stripped 4 bases from V and 1 base from J, with 11 bases between. The CDR3 extends over 15 amino acids. Germline V gene sequence: CDR1 LNHDA, CDR2 SQIVND (reference sequence). The CDR3 sequence: CASSKNRDSGNTIYF. The CDR3 DNA sequence: TGTGCCAGTAGTAAGAACAGGGATTCTGGAAACACCATATATTTT.

In its sample, this clone was seen once. The chain recombines TRBV7-9 with TRBJ2-1; 11 nucleotides align to TRBD2. This CDR3 has 15 amino acids. The V and J ends lost 5 bases and 6 bases, in that order; junction bases with no gene match: 6. The germline V gene has CDR1 SEHNR and CDR2 FQNEAQ (reference sequence). The CDR3 region is CASSPGLAGRNEQFF. CDR3 coding DNA: TGTGCCAGCAGCCCTGGACTAGCGGGCCGCAATGAGCAGTTCTTC.

The chain uses TRBV5-1 and TRBJ2-1; a weak D match, TRBD2 (5 bases). Germline lookup yields CDR1 SGHRS and CDR2 YFSETQ. This CDR3 is built from 17 residues. V was pared by 4 bases and J by 0 bases, with 17 bases between. DNA for the CDR3: TGCGCCAGCAGCACCGCCAGGACTGAGGGCTCCTACAATGAGCAGTTCTTC. It codes for CASSTARTEGSYNEQFF.

CDR3 protein: CASSKRTGGNEQFF. CDR3 in DNA: TGTGCCAGCAGCAAGCGGACAGGGGGCAATGAGCAGTTCTTC. This chain uses TRBV9 with TRBJ2-1; 10 bases map to TRBD1. The CDR3 consists of 14 residues. With V trimmed by 4 bases and J by 6 bases, 4 bases remained unmatched. From germline, CDR1 is SGDLS and CDR2 YYNGEE.